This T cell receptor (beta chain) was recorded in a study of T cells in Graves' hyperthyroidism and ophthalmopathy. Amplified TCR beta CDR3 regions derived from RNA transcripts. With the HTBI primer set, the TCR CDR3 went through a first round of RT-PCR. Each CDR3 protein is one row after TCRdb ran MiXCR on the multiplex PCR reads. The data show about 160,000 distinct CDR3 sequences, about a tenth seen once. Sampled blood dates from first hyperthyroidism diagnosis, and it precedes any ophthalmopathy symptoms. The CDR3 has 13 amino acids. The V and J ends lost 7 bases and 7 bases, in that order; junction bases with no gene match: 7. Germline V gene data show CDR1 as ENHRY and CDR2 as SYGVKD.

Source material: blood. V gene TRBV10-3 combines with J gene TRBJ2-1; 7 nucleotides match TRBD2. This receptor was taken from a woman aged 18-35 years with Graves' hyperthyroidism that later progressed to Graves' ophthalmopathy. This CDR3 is CAIKAGELNEQFF. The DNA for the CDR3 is TGTGCCATCAAGGCGGGAGAGCTGAATGAGCAGTTCTTC.